These 7 T cell receptor beta chains originate from one sample sequenced in a study of T cell responses to AZD1222 COVID-19 vaccine. Data came from immunoSEQ multiplex PCR; TCRdb stores just in-frame clones and leaves some out. Of some 130,000 clones in the sample, about 93% were seen once. The specimen was peripheral blood, collected on day 0 of AZD1222 vaccination. These receptors originate from an adult in good health.

This chain connects TRBV7-8 to TRBJ1-2; D not resolved. This CDR3 comprises 15 residues. The V gene's germline CDR1 is SGHVS and CDR2 FQNEAQ. V lost 1 base, J lost 5 bases, and 14 bases lay in between. The CDR3 loop reads CASSLEFQNSYGYTF. The DNA of the CDR3 is TGTGCCAGCAGCTTAGAATTTCAGAATTCATATGGCTACACCTTC.

This clone was seen only a few times. The J gene is TRBJ1-2, the V gene TRBV28; D unclear. Germline CDR1 and CDR2: MDHEN and SYDVKM. The CDR3 runs 12 residues. Trimming shortened V by 3 bases and J by 9 bases, and 11 bases separated the two germline ends. The CDR3 nucleotides are TGTGCCAGCAGTTTTTCCCAGTTAAGCTACACCTTC. It codes for CASSFSQLSYTF.

This chain connects TRBV2 to TRBJ1-1; perhaps TRBD1 as D (5 bases). The CDR3 length is 14 residues. The germline CDR1 and CDR2 sequences are SNHLY and FYNNEI. Between the trimmed V and J ends, which lost 3 bases and 4 bases, there was a span of 12 bases. CDR3 sequence: CASSDRAGSTEAFF. The CDR3 region has the DNA TGTGCCAGCAGTGACAGGGCGGGGAGCACTGAAGCTTTCTTT.

The chain employs TRBV2 and TRBJ2-2; 13 nucleotides agree with TRBD2. This CDR3 has 16 residues. V was clipped by 7 bases and J by 7 bases; unmatched bases: 9. Looked up from germline, CDR1 is SNHLY and CDR2 is FYNNEI. In DNA, the CDR3 is TGTGCCAGCAACGGACTAGCGGGAGCAAAGGGCGGGGAGCTGTTTTTT. Protein: CASNGLAGAKGGELFF.

The J gene is TRBJ2-5, the V gene TRBV19; no firm D call. The ends were cut back, 5 bases at V and 3 bases at J, with 13 bases in the middle. This CDR3 has 14 amino acids. The germline V gene has CDR1 LNHDA and CDR2 SQIVND (reference sequence). CDR3 in amino acids: CASSSRWSEETQYF. DNA for the CDR3: TGTGCCAGTAGTTCTCGTTGGTCCGAAGAGACCCAGTACTTC.

The rearrangement uses TRBV27 and TRBJ2-2; no clear D. The CDR3 contains 12 residues. With 6 bases removed from V and 5 bases from J, the gap between germline ends came to 7 bases. Germline CDR1 is MNHEY and CDR2 is SMNVEV (reference sequence). The CDR3 DNA follows: TGTGCCAGCAGAGTGAGTACCGGGGAGCTGTTTTTT. It codes for CASRVSTGELFF.

The chain combines TRBV5-1 with TRBJ2-1, with D possibly called TRBD1 or TRBD2 (5 bases each). The V end lost 4 bases, the J end lost 6 bases, and 11 bases lay between the germline ends. Per germline, CDR1 SGHRS and CDR2 YFSETQ. The CDR3 runs to 13 residues. DNA for the CDR3: TGCGCCAGCAGCGGGGCGGGCCGCAATGAGCAGTTCTTC. Protein sequence: CASSGAGRNEQFF.